This entry is about one TCR beta chain. The antigen is undetermined. Germline V lookup: CDR1 SGHNT, CDR2 YYREEE (reference sequence). Losses at the gene ends were 4 bases for V and 6 bases for J; bases not matched to a gene: 14. The CDR3 runs 17 residues. The repertoire was sequenced with immunoSEQ multiplex PCR; TCRdb's copy has only in-frame clones and lacks some. The sample has 97,000 or so clones, roughly 89% seen once. The data were taken from a study of OX40 agonist ivuxolimab in advanced cancers. Study at large: Ivuxolimab, an antibody acting as an agonist of OX40 (CD134), was used to treat patients.

The study, taken as a whole, reports: The study observed clonal expansion of CD4+ and CD8+ blood T cells by week 6 at 0.1 to 3.0 mg/kg. Partial responders at 0.1-3.0 mg/kg had among the lowest clonal expansion.

This material consisted of CD4+ or CD8+ T cells sorted from blood, taken in a trial of the OX40 agonist ivuxolimab. This clonotype originated in an adult with an advanced solid tumor such as melanoma, head and neck, liver or kidney cancer. This rearrangement joins TRBV5-4 to TRBJ2-2; TRBD1 aligns across 8 bases. The CDR3 DNA reads as TGTGCCAGCAGCCGAGTAGAGGGTCAGGGGGCGGCCGGGGAGCTGTTTTTT. Translated: CASSRVEGQGAAGELFF.